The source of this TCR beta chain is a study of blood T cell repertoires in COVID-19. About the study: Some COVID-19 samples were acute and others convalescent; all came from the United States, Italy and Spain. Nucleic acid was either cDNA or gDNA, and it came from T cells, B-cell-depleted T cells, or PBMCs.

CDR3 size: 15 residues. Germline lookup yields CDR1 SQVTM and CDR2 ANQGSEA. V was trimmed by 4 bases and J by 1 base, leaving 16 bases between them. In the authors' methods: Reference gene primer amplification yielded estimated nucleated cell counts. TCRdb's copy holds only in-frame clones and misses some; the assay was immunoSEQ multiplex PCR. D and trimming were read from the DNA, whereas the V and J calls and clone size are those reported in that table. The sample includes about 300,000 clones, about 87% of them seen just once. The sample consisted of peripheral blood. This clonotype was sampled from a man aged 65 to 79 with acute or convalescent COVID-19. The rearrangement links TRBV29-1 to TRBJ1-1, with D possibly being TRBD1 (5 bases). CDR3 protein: CSVGTRGGPNTEAFF. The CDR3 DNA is TGCAGCGTTGGTACGAGGGGAGGTCCGAACACTGAAGCTTTCTTT.